The present T cell receptor beta chain was sequenced within a study of T cells in Graves' hyperthyroidism and ophthalmopathy. Looked up from germline, CDR1 is LNHNV and CDR2 is YYDKDF (reference sequence). The CDR3 runs to 13 residues. V gave up 4 bases and J gave up 10 bases, with 14 bases separating them. By sample fraction, this clonotype is medium-sized (0.01 to 0.1%). Its antigen is unidentified. The investigators amplified TCR beta CDR3 regions from RNA transcripts. Using the HTBI primer set, a first-round RT-PCR was run on the TCR CDR3. Each CDR3 protein gets one entry after TCRdb re-called the multiplex PCR reads with MiXCR. The sample carries under 450,000 distinct CDR3 sequences, 17% recorded once. The study left out patients who had uncontrolled infection, other autoimmune disease, pregnancy or lactation. A sample of blood taken at first hyperthyroidism diagnosis preceded any ophthalmopathy symptoms.

Study-wide findings and caveats: Through a model of 13 V-J features, ophthalmopathy was separated from stable hyperthyroidism.

The sequence came from a woman aged 25 to 45 with Graves' hyperthyroidism that later progressed to Graves' ophthalmopathy. Input material: blood. The rearrangement joins TRBV15 to TRBJ2-1; TRBD1 might be the D (6 bases). The CDR3 region has the DNA TGTGCCACCAGCATATTTGGGGGCGAAGAGCAGTTCTTC. The encoded protein is CATSIFGGEEQFF.